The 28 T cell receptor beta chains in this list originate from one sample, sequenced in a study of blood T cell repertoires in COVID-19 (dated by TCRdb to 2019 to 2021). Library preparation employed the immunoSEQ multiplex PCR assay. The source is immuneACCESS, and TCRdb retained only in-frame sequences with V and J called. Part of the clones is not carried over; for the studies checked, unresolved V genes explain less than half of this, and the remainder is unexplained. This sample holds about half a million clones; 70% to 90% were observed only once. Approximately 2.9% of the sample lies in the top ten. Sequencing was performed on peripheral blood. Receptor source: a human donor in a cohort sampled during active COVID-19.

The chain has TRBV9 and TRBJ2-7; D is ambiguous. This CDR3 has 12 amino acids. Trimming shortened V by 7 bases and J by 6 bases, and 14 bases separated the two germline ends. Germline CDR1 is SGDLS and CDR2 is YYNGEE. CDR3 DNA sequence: TGTGCCAGCCCCAAGCCCTCAGGCGAGCAGTACTTC. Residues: CASPKPSGEQYF.

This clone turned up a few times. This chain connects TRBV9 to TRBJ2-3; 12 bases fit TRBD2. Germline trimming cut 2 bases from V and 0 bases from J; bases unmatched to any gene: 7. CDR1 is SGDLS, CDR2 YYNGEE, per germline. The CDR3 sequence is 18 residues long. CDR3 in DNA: TGTGCCAGCAGCGTTGGACTAGCGGGGCGCCCTAGCACAGATACGCAGTATTTT. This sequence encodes CASSVGLAGRPSTDTQYF.

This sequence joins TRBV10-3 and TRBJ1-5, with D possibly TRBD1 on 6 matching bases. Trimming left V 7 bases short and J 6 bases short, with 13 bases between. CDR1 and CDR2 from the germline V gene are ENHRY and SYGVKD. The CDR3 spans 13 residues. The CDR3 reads CAIKDRPGQPQHF. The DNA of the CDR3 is TGTGCCATCAAGGACAGACCCGGTCAGCCCCAGCATTTT.

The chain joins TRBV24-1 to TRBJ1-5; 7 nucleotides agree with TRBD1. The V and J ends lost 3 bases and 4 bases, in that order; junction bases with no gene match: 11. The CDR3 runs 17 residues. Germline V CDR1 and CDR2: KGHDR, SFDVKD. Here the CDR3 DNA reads TGTGCCACCAGTGATGGTTACAGGGGCGTGACGAATCAGCCCCAGCATTTT. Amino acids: CATSDGYRGVTNQPQHF.

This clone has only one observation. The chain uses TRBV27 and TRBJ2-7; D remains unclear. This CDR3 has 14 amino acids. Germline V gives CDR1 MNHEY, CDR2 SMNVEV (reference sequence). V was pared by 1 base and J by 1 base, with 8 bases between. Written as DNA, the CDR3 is TGTGCCAGCAGTTTATTTGGAGATTCCTACGAGCAGTACTTC. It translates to CASSLFGDSYEQYF.

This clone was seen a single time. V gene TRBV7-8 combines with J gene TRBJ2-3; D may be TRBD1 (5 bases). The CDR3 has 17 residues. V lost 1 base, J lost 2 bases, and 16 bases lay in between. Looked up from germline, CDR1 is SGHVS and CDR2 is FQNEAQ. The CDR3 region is CASSLGISGPPTDTQYF. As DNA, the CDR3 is TGTGCCAGCAGCTTAGGGATTTCAGGGCCCCCCACAGATACGCAGTATTTT.

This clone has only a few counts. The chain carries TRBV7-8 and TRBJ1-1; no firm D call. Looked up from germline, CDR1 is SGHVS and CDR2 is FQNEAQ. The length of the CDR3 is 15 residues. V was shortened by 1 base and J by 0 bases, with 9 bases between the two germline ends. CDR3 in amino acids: CASSLVPGMNTEAFF. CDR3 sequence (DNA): TGTGCCAGCAGCTTAGTTCCGGGGATGAACACTGAAGCTTTCTTT. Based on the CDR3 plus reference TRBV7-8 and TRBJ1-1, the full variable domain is GAGVSQSPRYKVAKRGQDVALRCDPISGHVSLFWYQQALGQGPEFLTYFQNEAQLDKSGLPSDRFFAERPEGSVSTLKIQRTQQEDSAVYLCASSLVPGMNTEAFFGQGTRLTVV.

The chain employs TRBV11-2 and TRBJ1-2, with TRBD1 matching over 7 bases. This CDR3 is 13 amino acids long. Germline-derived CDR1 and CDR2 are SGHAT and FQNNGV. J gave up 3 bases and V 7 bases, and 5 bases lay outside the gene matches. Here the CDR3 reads CASTTGWDYGYTF. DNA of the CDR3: TGTGCCAGCACGACAGGGTGGGACTATGGCTACACCTTC. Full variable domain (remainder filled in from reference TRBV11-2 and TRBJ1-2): EAGVAQSPRYKIIEKRQSVAFWCNPISGHATLYWYQQILGQGPKLLIQFQNNGVVDDSQLPKDRFSAERLKGVDSTLKIQPAKLEDSAVYLCASTTGWDYGYTFGSGTRLTVV.

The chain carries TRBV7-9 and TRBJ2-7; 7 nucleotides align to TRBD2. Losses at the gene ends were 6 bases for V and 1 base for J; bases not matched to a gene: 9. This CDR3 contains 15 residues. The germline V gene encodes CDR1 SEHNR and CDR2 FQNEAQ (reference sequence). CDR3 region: CASRFTSASSYEQYF. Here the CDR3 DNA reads TGTGCCAGCAGATTTACTAGCGCAAGTTCCTACGAGCAGTACTTC.

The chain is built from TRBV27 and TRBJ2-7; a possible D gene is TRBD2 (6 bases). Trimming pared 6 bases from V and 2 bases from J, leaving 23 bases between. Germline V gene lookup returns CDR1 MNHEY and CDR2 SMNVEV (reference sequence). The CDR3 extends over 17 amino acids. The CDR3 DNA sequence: TGTGCCAGCAGCTTAAATTCCGGGACTTCCTCTCCCTACGAGCAGTACTTC. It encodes CASSLNSGTSSPYEQYF.

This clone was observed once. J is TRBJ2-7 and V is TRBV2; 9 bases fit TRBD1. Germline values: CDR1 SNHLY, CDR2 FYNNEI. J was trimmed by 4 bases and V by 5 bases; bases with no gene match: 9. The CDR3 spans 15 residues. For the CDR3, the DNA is TGTGCCAGCAGTCGAGGGGACAGGGCCGTTTACGAGCAGTACTTC. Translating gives CASSRGDRAVYEQYF. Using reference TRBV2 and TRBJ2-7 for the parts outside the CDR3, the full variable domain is EPEVTQTPSHQVTQMGQEVILRCVPISNHLYFYWYRQILGQKVEFLVSFYNNEISEKSEIFDDQFSVERPDGSNFTLKIRSTKLEDSAMYFCASSRGDRAVYEQYFGPGTRLTVT.

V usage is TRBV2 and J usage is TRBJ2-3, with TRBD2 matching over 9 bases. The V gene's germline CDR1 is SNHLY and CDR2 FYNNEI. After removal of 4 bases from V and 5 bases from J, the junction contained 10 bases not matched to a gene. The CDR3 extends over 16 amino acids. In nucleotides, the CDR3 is TGTGCCAGCAGTGCGGTAGCGGGAGCTATGAAAGATACGCAGTATTTT. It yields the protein CASSAVAGAMKDTQYF.

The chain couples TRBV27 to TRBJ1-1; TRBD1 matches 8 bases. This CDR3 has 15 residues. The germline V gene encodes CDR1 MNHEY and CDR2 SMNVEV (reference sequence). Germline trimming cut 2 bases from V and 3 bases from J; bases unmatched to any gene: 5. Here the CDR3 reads CASSLGDRLDTEAFF. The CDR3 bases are TGTGCCAGCAGTTTAGGGGACAGGTTGGACACTGAAGCTTTCTTT.

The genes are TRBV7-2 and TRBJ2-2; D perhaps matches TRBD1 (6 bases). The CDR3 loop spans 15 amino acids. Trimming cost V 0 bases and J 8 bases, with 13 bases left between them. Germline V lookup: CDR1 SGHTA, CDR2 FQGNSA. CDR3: CASSLALGAGGELFF. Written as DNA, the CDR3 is TGTGCCAGCAGCTTAGCGCTGGGGGCAGGAGGGGAGCTGTTTTTT.

The CDR3: CASSQDLLTSGRETQYF. DNA for the CDR3: TGCGCCAGCAGCCAAGATCTCCTTACTAGCGGGAGGGAGACCCAGTACTTC. The chain couples TRBV4-1 to TRBJ2-5, with 12 bases lining up with TRBD2. CDR1 MGHRA and CDR2 YSYEKL come from the germline V gene. The CDR3 loop spans 17 amino acids. The V gene end was trimmed by 0 bases and the J gene end by 5 bases; junction bases not matched to a gene: 7.

CDR3 sequence: CAWTTPGGWETQYF. CDR3 in DNA: TGTGCCTGGACCACCCCGGGGGGCTGGGAGACCCAGTACTTC. The rearrangement joins TRBV30 to TRBJ2-5; tentatively, D is TRBD2 (7 bases). V lost 4 bases, J lost 5 bases, and 17 bases lay in between. CDR3 length equals 14 residues. Germline CDR1 reads GTSNPN; CDR2 reads SVGIG (reference sequence).

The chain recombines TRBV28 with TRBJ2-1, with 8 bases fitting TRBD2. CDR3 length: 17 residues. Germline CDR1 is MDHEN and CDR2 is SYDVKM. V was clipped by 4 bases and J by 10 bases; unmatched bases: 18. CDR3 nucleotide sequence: TGTGCCAGCAGTTCAAGCCAACCGGGACTAGTAGTGTCCGAGCAGTTCTTC. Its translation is CASSSSQPGLVVSEQFF.

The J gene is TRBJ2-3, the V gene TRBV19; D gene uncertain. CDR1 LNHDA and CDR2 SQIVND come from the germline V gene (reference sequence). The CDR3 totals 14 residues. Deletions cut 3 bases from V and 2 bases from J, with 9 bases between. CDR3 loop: CASSMSRPTDTQYF. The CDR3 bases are TGTGCCAGTAGTATGTCCCGTCCCACAGATACGCAGTATTTT.

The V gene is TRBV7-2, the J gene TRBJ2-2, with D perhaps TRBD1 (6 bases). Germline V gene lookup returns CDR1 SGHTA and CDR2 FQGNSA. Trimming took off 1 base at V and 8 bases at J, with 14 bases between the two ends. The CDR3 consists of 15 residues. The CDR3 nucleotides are TGTGCCAGCAGCTTAGGCACAGGGCTTCGAGGGGAGCTGTTTTTT. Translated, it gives CASSLGTGLRGELFF.

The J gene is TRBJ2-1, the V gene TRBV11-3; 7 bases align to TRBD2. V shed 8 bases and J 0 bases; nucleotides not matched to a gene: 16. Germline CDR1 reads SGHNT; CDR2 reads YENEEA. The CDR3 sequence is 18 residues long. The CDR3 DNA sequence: TGTGCCAGCTCTAAGGGGCGGGAGTCTATACGCTCCTACAATGAGCAGTTCTTC. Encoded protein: CASSKGRESIRSYNEQFF.

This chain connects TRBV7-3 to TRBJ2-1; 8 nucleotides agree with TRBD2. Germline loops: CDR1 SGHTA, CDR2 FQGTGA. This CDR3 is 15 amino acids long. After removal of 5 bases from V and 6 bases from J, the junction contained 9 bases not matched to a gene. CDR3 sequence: CASSQYLAGSNEQFF. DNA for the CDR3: TGTGCCAGCAGCCAATACCTAGCGGGCTCCAATGAGCAGTTCTTC.

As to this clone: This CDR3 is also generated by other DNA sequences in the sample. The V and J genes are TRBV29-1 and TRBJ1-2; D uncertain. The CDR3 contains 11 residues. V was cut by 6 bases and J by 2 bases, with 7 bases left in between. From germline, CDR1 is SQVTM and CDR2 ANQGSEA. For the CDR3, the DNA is TGCAGCGTGCGGGTGAACTATGGCTACACCTTC. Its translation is CSVRVNYGYTF.

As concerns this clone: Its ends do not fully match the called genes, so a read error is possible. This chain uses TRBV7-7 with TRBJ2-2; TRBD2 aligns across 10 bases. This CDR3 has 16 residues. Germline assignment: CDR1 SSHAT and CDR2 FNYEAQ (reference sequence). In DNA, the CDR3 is TGTGCTAGCAGCTGGACTAGCGGCCCCTCCACCGGGGAGCTGTTTTTT. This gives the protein CASSWTSGPSTGELFF. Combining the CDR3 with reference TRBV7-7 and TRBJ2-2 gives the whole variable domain GAGVSQSPRYKVTKRGQDVTLRCDPISSHATLYWYQQALGQGPEFLTYFNYEAQPDKSGLPSDRFSAERPEGSISTLTIQRTEQRDSAMYRCASSWTSGPSTGELFFGEGSRLTVL.

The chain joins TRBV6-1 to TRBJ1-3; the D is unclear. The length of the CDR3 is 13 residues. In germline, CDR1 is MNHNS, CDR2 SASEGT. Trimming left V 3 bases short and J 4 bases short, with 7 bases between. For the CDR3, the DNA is TGTGCCAGCAGTGACGTGCGGGGAAACACCATATATTTT. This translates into CASSDVRGNTIYF.

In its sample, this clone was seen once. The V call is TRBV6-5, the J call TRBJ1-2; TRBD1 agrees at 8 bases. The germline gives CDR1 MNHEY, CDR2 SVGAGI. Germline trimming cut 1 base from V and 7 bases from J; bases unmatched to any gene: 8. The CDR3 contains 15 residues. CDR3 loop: CASSYYGQGVAGYTF. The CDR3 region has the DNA TGTGCCAGCAGTTACTACGGACAGGGAGTCGCTGGCTACACCTTC.

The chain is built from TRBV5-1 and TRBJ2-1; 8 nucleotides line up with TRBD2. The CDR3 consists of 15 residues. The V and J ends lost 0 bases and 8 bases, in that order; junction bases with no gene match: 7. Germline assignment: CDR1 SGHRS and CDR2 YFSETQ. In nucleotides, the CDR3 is TGCGCCAGCAGCTTGGCCAACGGGAGGGGCGATGAGCAGTTCTTC. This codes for CASSLANGRGDEQFF.

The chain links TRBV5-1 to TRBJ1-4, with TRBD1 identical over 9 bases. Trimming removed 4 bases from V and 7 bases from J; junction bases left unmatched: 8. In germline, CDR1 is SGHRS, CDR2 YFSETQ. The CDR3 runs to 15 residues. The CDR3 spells CASSPPTGGGEKLFF. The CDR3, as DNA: TGCGCCAGCAGCCCCCCGACAGGGGGTGGTGAAAAACTGTTTTTT.

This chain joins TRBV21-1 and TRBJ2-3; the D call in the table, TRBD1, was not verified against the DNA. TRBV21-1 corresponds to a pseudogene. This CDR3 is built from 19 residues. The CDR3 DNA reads TGTGCCAGCAGCAAATGGGACAGATTGAGTTGGGCTTGGGCAGATACGCAGTATTTT. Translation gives CASSKWDRLSWAWADTQYF.